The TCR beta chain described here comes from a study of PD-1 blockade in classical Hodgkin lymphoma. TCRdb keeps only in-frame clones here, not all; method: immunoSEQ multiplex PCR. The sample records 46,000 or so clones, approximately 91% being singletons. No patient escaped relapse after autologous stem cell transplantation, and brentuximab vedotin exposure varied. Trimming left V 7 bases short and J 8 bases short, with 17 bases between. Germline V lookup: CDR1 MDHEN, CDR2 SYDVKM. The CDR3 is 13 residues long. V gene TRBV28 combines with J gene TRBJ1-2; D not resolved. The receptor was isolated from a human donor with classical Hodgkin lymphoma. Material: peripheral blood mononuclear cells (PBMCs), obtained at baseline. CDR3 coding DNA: TGTGCCAGCACCACCTTGAGGGTAGAAGGCTACACCTTC. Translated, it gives CASTTLRVEGYTF.